The sequence of this TCR beta chain was determined in a study of CD8 T cells in ankylosing spondylitis (dated by TCRdb to the late 2010s). About the investigation overall: The study set out to find disease-linked TCR variants by profiling T cell receptor beta repertoires in ankylosing spondylitis patients and healthy donors. Samples of peripheral blood were taken, and for ankylosing spondylitis patients, synovial fluid was collected as well. The full study cohort was made up of approximately 24 ankylosing spondylitis patients and 108 healthy donors. Study-level results and caveats: Some of the motif variants had been reported before in the synovial fluid and blood of reactive arthritis patients, a finding that suggests common disease-initiation mechanisms. A TCR beta motif made up of eight highly homologous amino acid variants appeared to be characteristic of blood from ankylosing spondylitis patients. The disease-linked clones showed a CD8+ phenotype and occurred at relatively low frequencies in peripheral blood. The disease-linked clones were reported as significantly enriched in matched synovial fluid samples from ankylosing spondylitis patients.

Many counts were recorded for this clonotype. It lacks a known antigen. No much larger clone exists at a distance of one base, and base qualities are not known. Instrument on record: Illumina HiSeq 2500. TCR beta libraries were prepared by quantitative 5'-RACE with molecular barcodes. Turning to the authors' computational methods: To identify disease-linked TCR variants, a new computational method was used, one built on a probabilistic model of VDJ rearrangement. TCRdb cleaned the public reads at Q25 with fastp, built clones with MiXCR and kept in-frame beta chains. Each entry is one CDR3 protein sequence, shown with its most common DNA and genes. TCRdb's processing, not the study's, gives the V and J calls here. In this sample the table shows approximately 300,000 distinct CDR3 sequences, around 7.6% of which occur a single time. The top ten clones comprise 13% to 15% of the sample. The CDR1 and CDR2 encoded by the germline V gene (reference sequence) are SEHNR and FQNEAQ. Trimming costs V 0 bases and J 0 bases, and their ends lie 9 bases apart. The cysteine opens and the phenylalanine closes a CDR3 of 16 amino acids. CDR3 DNA is the only sequence kept; it has 48 bases, read in frame from the first base.

The receptor comes from a male donor with ankylosing spondylitis. The rearranged segments are TRBV7-9 and TRBJ2-1; 5 matching bases give a weak D call of TRBD2. The specimen sequenced was blood, either unsorted or a sorted T cell fraction (not recorded which). The CDR3 here reads CASSLAPSGSYNEQFF. In nucleotides, the sequence is TGTGCCAGCAGCTTAGCGCCCAGCGGCTCCTACAATGAGCAGTTCTTC.